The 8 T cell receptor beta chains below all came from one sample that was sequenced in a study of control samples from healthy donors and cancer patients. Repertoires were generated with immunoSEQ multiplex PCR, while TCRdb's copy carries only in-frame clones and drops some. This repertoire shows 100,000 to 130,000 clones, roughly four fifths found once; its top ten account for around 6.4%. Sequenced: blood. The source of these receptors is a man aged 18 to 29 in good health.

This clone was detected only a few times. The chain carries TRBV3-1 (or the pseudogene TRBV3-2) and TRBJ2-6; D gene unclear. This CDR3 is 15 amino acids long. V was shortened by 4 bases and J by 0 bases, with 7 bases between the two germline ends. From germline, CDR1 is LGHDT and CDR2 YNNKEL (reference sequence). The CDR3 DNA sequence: TGTGCCAGCAGCCCCACGGGCTCTGGGGCCAACGTCCTGACTTTC. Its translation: CASSPTGSGANVLTF.

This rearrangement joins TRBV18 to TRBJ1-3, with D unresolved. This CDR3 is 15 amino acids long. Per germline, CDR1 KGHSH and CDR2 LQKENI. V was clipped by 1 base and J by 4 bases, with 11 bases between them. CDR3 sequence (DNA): TGTGCCAGCTCACCACGCGGATCTGAGGGAAACACCATATATTTT. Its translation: CASSPRGSEGNTIYF.

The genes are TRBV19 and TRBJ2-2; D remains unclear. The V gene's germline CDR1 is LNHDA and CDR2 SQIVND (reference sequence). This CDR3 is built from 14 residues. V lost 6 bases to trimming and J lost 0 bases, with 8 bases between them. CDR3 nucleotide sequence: TGTGCCAGTAGCGGACGGTCGAACACCGGGGAGCTGTTTTTT. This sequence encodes CASSGRSNTGELFF.

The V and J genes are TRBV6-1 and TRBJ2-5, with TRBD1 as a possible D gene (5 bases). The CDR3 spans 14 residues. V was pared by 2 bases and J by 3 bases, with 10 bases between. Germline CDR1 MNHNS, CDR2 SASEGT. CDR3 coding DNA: TGTGCCAGCAGTGAACAAAGGGGAAAAGAGACCCAGTACTTC. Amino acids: CASSEQRGKETQYF.

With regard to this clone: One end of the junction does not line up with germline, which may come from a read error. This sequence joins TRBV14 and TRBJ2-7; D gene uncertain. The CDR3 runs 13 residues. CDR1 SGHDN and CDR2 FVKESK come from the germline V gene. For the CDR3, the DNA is TGTGCCAGCAGCCACTCCCTATCCTCCGAGCAGTACTTC. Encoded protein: CASSHSLSSEQYF.

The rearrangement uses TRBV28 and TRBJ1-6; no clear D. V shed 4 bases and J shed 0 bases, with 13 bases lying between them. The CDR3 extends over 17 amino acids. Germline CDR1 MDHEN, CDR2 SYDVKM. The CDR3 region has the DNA TGTGCCAGCAGTTCCAGGACGGGCATCTCCTATAATTCACCCCTCCACTTT. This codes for CASSSRTGISYNSPLHF.

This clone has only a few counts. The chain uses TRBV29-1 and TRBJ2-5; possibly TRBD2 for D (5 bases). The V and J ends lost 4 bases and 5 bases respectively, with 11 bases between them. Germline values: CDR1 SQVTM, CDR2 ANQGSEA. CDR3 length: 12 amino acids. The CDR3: CSVVRGWETQYF. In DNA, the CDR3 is TGCAGCGTTGTAAGAGGGTGGGAGACCCAGTACTTC.

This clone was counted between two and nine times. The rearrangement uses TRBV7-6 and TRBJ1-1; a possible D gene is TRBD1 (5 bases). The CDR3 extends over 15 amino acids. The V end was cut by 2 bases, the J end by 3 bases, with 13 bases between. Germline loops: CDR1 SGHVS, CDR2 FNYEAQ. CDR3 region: CASSLRGGSDTEAFF. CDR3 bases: TGTGCCAGCAGCTTACGCGGGGGATCGGACACTGAAGCTTTCTTT.